This paragraph reports one T cell receptor beta chain. Its antigen is not identified. The data originate from a study of T cell repertoires in ileal Crohn's disease. Per sample, roughly 500 nanograms of biopsy DNA were TCRB immunosequenced. This table comes from immunoSEQ multiplex PCR, and its TCRdb copy is limited to in-frame clones, with some not included. The profile shows over 950 clones, around 85% of them singletons. Time point given: neoterminal ileum biopsy at postoperative endoscopy, about 6 months after surgery. Study-wide points: Endoscopy was done a median around 6.9 months after surgery.

The V and J ends lost 2 bases and 5 bases, in that order; junction bases with no gene match: 10. This CDR3 contains 15 residues. Germline CDR1 reads GTSNPN; CDR2 reads SVGIG (reference sequence). The rearrangement joins TRBV30 to TRBJ2-5; the match to TRBD2 covers 8 bases. The TCR originated in an adult with Crohn's disease. The sample comprised ileal tissue. CDR3 bases: TGTGCCTGGAGTACGTGGCGGGGGGCCGGGGAGACCCAGTACTTC. Translation: CAWSTWRGAGETQYF.